What follows describes a single T cell receptor (beta chain). V shed 4 bases, J shed 0 bases, and the junction held 13 bases outside the gene matches. There are 19 residues in the CDR3. Per the germline V gene, CDR1 is SGHRS and CDR2 is YFSETQ. Each participant's cohort was designated according to participant-reported clinical history. This sample is part of a study of blood T cell repertoires in COVID-19. Original handling: Nucleated cell counts were estimated from reference gene primer amplification. TCRdb's table, derived via immunoSEQ multiplex PCR, lists solely in-frame clones and lacks some. V and J calls and clone size are given by that table; D and trimming were obtained from the DNA. The sample contains around 480,000 clones, approximately 86% of which appear only once.

The sequence came from a woman between 18 and 29 years old who had recovered from COVID-19. The gene calls are TRBV5-1 and TRBJ2-6; 7 bases are a match to TRBD1. Sequencing was carried out using PBMCs or T cells enriched from blood (not recorded which). This CDR3 is CASSRTGQLTTSGANVLTF. CDR3 nucleotide sequence: TGCGCCAGCAGCAGGACGGGACAGTTAACTACCTCTGGGGCCAACGTCCTGACTTTC.